This TCR beta chain derives from a study of cytomegalovirus exposure and HLA in healthy donors. For the study at large: A subsequent analysis reported that the 95 to 150 validation repertoires were produced on the same platform that had also been used for the 600 to 700 first-cohort repertoires.

These donors were members of the 120-subject validation cohort, a group separate from the roughly 670-subject first cohort. Concerning this clone: The antigen is not known.

Trimming stripped 5 bases from V and 7 bases from J, with 27 bases between. The CDR3 is 18 amino acids. CDR1 and CDR2 (germline): SGHAT, FQNNGV. Only in-frame clones appear in the TCRdb table, and some are missing; sequencing was by immunoSEQ multiplex PCR. The repertoire consists of fewer than 75,000 clones, with around 94% occurring once and the leading ten covering approximately 2%. Notes on the study in general: The dataset shows that most TCR sequences were rare, while some public TCRs occurred in many donors. The study designated over 150 TCR beta chains cytomegalovirus-associated.

The J gene is TRBJ2-1, the V gene TRBV11-2, with a possible D match to TRBD1 (5 bases). The TCR comes from a young woman in good health and CMV-seropositive. Sequenced: PBMCs. DNA for the CDR3: TGTGCCAGCAGCCGGAATATCCCGATGGTAGGGGAAGGGAATGAGCAGTTCTTC. Protein product: CASSRNIPMVGEGNEQFF. The entire variable domain, with the rest obtained from reference TRBV11-2 and TRBJ2-1, is as follows: EAGVAQSPRYKIIEKRQSVAFWCNPISGHATLYWYQQILGQGPKLLIQFQNNGVVDDSQLPKDRFSAERLKGVDSTLKIQPAKLEDSAVYLCASSRNIPMVGEGNEQFFGPGTRLTVL.